Listed below are T cell receptor beta chains from one sample, sequenced in a study of vaccination effects on CD4 cells after COVID-19. These TCRs' antigens remain unknown. Using immunoSEQ multiplex PCR, the repertoire was profiled, and TCRdb retains in-frame clones only, with some absent. This sample has just under 65,000 clones, with roughly 75% found just once. This specimen was CD4+ T cells from PBMCs cultured with HCoV-OC43 spike peptides, taken before COVID-19 vaccination. The receptors derive from a human donor who received a COVID-19 vaccine. CDR3s include the opening cysteine and the closing phenylalanine or tryptophan. D genes are given only for firm matches. A clone size is listed for some rows: how often the clone was seen (once, few, many), or a class if it is expanded.

>TRBJ2-3|.|TRBV5-6|.
TGTGCCAGCAGCTTTACAGATACGCAGTATTTT
CASSFTDTQYF
>TRBJ2-5|.|TRBV2|TRBD2
TGTGCCAGCAGTGAGATTAGCGGGGGGGGAGAGACCCAGTACTTC
CASSEISGGGETQYF
>TRBJ2-1|.|TRBV30|.
TGTGCCTGGAAACAGGGACGGCGGGGAATGACTGAGCAGTTCTTC
CAWKQGRRGMTEQFF
>TRBJ1-3|.|TRBV9|.
TGTGCCAGCAGCGTGACGGTCGGATTTGGGGGAAACACCATATATTTT
CASSVTVGFGGNTIYF
>TRBJ1-2|.|TRBV28|.
TGTGCCAGCAGTGGAGAATTGAGCGGGGGGAGGGCAAACTATGGCTACACCTTC
CASSGELSGGRANYGYTF
>TRBJ1-5|.|TRBV24-1|TRBD1
TGTGCCACCAGTGATTTTTCCCCCCGCCCCGGGACAGCGGCCGGAAAGCCCCAGCATTTT
CATSDFSPRPGTAAGKPQHF
>TRBJ2-2|.|TRBV18|.
TGTGCCAGCTCACCACAAGTGAACACCGGGGAGCTGTTTTTT
CASSPQVNTGELFF
>TRBJ1-5|few|TRBV6-2/TRBV6-3|.
TGTGCCAGCAGTTCTCAGCCCAGCAATCAGCCCCAGCATTTT
CASSSQPSNQPQHF
>TRBJ2-5|few|TRBV7-9|TRBD1
TGTGCCAGCAGCTTGGCAGGGGGAAGGGAGACCCAGTACTTC
CASSLAGGRETQYF
>TRBJ2-3|.|TRBV29-1|.
TGCAGCGTTGAACCTCCAGAGGGGGGAACAGATACGCAGTATTTT
CSVEPPEGGTDTQYF
>TRBJ1-1|.|TRBV18|.
TGTGCCAGCTCACCTTTTTCGGCGAGGGCAGGGCGGGGAACTGAAGCTTTCTTT
CASSPFSARAGRGTEAFF
>TRBJ1-4|.|TRBV19|TRBD1
TGTGCCAGTAGTATATTCGGGACAGGGAAACAAGAAAAACTGTTTTTT
CASSIFGTGKQEKLFF
>TRBJ2-3|once|TRBV5-1|.
TGCGCCAGCAGCTCAGCAGGCTATAGCACAGATACGCAGTATTTT
CASSSAGYSTDTQYF
>TRBJ1-5|.|TRBV21-1|.
TGTGCCAGCACCCGAAATGGGGGATTGCAGCCCCAGCATTTT
CASTRNGGLQPQHF
>TRBJ1-1|.|TRBV30|TRBD1
TGTGCCTGGAACCACGACAGGGTCAACACTGAAGCTTTCTTT
CAWNHDRVNTEAFF